The text below deals with one T cell receptor beta chain. Its antigen remains unidentified. Per-base quality was not reported, and no clone a single base away is much larger than it. The CDR3, from cysteine to phenylalanine, totals 14 residues. Only CDR3 DNA is held: 42 bases, read in frame from base 1. Ends trimmed: V by 6 bases, J by 2 bases; bases unmatched to a gene: 1. The germline V gene gives CDR1 as WSHSY and CDR2 as SAAADI. High-throughput TCR beta sequencing profiled peripheral blood CD8+ and CD4+ T cells from healthy donors, Susac syndrome patients and multiple sclerosis patients. Healthy donors were included as age- and sex-matched controls. Bulk CD8+ and CD4+ T cells were purified by magnetic negative isolation, while CD8+ TEMRA cells were enriched using FACS. Blood was collected in EDTA tubes and processed within 24 hours, with PBMCs isolated through density gradient centrifugation. PBMCs intended for TCR sequencing were cryopreserved in liquid nitrogen and thawed later in a water bath at 37 degrees C. Purity of sorted or isolated CD4+, CD8+ and CD8+ TEMRA cells was at least 90%.

The record originates from a study of CD8 T cells in Susac syndrome (dated by TCRdb to between 2017 and 2020). For the study in its entirety: The study used repertoire sequencing to test whether antigen drove CD8+ T cell activation and differentiation in Susac syndrome.

On the study overall, not on this receptor specifically: The number of individuals in the TCR sequencing and HLA analysis was recognized as being relatively small.

RNA was extracted using the RNeasy kit, and about 0.5 to 1 ug of the RNA was reverse transcribed with random hexamers. TCR beta CDR3 regions were amplified with the immunoSEQ multiplex PCR assay covering 54 Vbeta and 13 Jbeta segments. PCR amplification bias was corrected using a synthetic template baseline for primer optimization and computational correction. Concerning the study's data processing: Reads were assigned to V, D and J genes according to IMGT and analyzed in immunoSEQ Analyzer, with only productive sequences retained. To calculate clonality, Shannon entropy was normalized by log2 of the number of productive unique sequences and then subtracted from one. For each patient and control, public and private clones were evaluated within the 100 most prevalent clones. Clones were defined as Susac-specific if absent from the healthy and MS cohorts, from more than 900 published viral clones and from other ImmuneACCESS disease sequences. TCRdb itself trimmed the public reads at Q25 with fastp, ran MiXCR and retained productive beta chains. Rows with a matching CDR3 protein are joined into one entry that keeps the most common DNA and genes. These V and J calls are TCRdb output, not the study's own analysis. Across this sample there are 150,000 or so distinct CDR3 sequences, with 85% to 95% seen only once. Of the sample, 0.13% falls within the top ten clones.

Sequencing was carried out using CD4+ T cells from PBMCs. This TCR derives from a human donor in good health. Here the chain combines TRBV10-2 and TRBJ2-3, with 11 bases aligning to TRBD2. The bases are TGCGCCAGCAGGACTAGCGGGGACACAGATACGCAGTATTTT. It translates as CASRTSGDTDTQYF.